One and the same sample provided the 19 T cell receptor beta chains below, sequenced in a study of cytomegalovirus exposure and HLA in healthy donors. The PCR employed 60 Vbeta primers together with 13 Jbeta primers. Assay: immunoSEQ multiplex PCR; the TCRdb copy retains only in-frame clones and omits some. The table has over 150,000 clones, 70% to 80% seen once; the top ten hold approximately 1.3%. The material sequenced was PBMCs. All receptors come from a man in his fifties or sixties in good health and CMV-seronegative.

The CDR3 DNA follows: TGTGCCAGCAGTACAAGCGGGAGCCATCCCAGAGAGACCCAGTACTTC. This sequence encodes CASSTSGSHPRETQYF. The V call is TRBV28, the J call TRBJ2-5; 8 bases match TRBD2. The length of the CDR3 is 16 residues. Germline values: CDR1 MDHEN, CDR2 SYDVKM. V lost 5 bases, J lost 4 bases, and 12 bases stayed unmatched. The full variable domain, in which reference TRBV28 and TRBJ2-5 provide the parts outside the CDR3, is DVKVTQSSRYLVKRTGEKVFLECVQDMDHENMFWYRQDPGLGLRLIYFSYDVKMKEKGDIPEGYSVSREKKERFSLILESASTNQTSMYLCASSTSGSHPRETQYFGPGTRLLVL.

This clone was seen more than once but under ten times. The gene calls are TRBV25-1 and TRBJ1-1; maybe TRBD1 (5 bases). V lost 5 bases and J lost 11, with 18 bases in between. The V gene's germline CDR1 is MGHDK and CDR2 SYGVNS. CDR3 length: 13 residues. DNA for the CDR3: TGTGCCAGCAGTACCCGAACAGGCGTCGAGGCTTTCTTT. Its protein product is CASSTRTGVEAFF.

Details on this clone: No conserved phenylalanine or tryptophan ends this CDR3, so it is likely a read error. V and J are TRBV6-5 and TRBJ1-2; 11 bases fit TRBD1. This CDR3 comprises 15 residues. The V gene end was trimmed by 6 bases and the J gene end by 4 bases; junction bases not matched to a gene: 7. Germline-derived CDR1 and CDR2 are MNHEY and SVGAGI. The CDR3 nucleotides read TGTGCCAGCAGCTACCGCGGACAGGGGGCCTATGGCTACACCGTC. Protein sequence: CASSYRGQGAYGYTV.

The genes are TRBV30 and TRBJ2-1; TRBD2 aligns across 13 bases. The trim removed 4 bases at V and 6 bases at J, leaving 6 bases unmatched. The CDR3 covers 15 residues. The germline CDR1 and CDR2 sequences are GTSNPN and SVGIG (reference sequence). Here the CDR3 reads CAWTPTSGRANEQFF. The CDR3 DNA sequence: TGTGCCTGGACTCCAACTAGCGGGAGGGCCAATGAGCAGTTCTTC. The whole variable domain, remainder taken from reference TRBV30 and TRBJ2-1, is SQTIHQWPATLVQPVGSPLSLECTVEGTSNPNLYWYRQAAGRGLQLLFYSVGIGQISSEVPQNLSASRPQDRQFILSSKKLLLSDSGFYLCAWTPTSGRANEQFFGPGTRLTVL.

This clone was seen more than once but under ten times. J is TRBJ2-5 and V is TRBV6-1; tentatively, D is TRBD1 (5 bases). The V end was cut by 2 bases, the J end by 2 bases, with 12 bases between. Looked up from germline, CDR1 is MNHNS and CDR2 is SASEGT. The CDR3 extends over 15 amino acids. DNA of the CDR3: TGTGCCAGCAGTGAATTTCTTGGACAACAAGAGACCCAGTACTTC. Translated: CASSEFLGQQETQYF.

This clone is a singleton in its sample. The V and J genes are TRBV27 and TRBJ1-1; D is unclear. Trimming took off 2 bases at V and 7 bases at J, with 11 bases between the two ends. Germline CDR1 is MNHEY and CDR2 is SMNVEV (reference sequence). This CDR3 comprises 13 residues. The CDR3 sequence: CASSLISRSEAFF. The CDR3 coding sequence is TGTGCCAGCAGTTTAATATCGAGGAGTGAAGCTTTCTTT.

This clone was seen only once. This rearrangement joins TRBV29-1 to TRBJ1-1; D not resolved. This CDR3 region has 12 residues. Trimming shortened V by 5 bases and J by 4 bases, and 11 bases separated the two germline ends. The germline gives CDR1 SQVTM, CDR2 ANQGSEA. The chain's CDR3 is CSVIRFGTEAFF. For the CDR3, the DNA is TGCAGCGTTATCCGGTTCGGCACTGAAGCTTTCTTT.

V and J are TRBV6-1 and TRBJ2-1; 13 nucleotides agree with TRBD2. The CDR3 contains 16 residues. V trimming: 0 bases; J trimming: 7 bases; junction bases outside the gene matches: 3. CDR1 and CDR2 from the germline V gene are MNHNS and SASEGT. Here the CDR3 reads CASSEAGTSGVNEQFF. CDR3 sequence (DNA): TGTGCCAGCAGTGAAGCAGGGACTAGCGGGGTAAATGAGCAGTTCTTC.

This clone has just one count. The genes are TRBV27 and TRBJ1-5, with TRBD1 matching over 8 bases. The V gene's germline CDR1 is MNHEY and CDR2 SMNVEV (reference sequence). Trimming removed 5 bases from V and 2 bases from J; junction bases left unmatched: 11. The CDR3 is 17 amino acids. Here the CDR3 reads CASSPYGTGWGNQPQHF. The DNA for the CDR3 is TGTGCCAGCAGTCCTTATGGGACAGGCTGGGGCAATCAGCCCCAGCATTTT.

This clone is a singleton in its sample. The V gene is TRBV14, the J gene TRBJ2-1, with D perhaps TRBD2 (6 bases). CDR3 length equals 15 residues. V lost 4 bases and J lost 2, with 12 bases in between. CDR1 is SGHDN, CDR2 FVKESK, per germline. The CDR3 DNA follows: TGTGCCAGCAGCCCCGGAGGGTTCCCCTACAATGAGCAGTTCTTC. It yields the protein CASSPGGFPYNEQFF.

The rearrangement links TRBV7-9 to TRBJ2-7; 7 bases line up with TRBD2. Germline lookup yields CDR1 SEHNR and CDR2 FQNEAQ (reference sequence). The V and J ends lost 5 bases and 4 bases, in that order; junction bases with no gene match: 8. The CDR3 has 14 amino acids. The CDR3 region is CASSHESGKYEQYF. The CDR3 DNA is TGTGCCAGCAGCCATGAGAGCGGGAAGTACGAGCAGTACTTC.

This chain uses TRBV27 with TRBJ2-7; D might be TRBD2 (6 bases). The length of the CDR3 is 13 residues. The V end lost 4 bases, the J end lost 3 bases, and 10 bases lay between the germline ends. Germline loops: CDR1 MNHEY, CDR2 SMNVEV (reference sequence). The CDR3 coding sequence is TGTGCCAGCAGTTCCGGGGGTCTCTACGAGCAGTACTTC. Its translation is CASSSGGLYEQYF.

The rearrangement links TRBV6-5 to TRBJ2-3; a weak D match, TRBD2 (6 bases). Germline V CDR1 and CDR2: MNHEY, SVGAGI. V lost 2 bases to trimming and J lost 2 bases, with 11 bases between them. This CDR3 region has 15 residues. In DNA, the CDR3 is TGTGCCAGCAGTTACGGCCCGGACTACACAGATACGCAGTATTTT. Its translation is CASSYGPDYTDTQYF.

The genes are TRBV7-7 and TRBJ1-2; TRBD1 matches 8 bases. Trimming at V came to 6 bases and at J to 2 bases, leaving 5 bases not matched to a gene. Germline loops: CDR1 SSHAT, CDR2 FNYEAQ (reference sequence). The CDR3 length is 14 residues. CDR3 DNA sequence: TGTGCCAGCAGTGGCAGGGGGCAGAACTATGGCTACACCTTC. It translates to CASSGRGQNYGYTF.

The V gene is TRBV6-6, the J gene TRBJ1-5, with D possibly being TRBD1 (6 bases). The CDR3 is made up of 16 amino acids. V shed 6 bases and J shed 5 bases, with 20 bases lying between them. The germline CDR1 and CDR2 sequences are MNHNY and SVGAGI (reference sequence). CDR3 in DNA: TGTGCCAGCAGGGCCGCCCAGGAGGGGGGGGATCAGCCCCAGCATTTT. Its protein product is CASRAAQEGGDQPQHF.

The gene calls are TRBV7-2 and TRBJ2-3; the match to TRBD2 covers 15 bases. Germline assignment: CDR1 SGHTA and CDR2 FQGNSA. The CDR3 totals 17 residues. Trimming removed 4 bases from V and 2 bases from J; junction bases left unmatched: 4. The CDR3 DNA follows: TGTGCCAGCAGCTCAGGGACTAGCGGGGGGCCCACAGATACGCAGTATTTT. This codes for CASSSGTSGGPTDTQYF. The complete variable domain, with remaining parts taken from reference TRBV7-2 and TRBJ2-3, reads GAGVSQSPSNKVTEKGKDVELRCDPISGHTALYWYRQSLGQGLEFLIYFQGNSAPDKSGLPSDRFSAERTGGSVSTLTIQRTQQEDSAVYLCASSSGTSGGPTDTQYFGPGTRLTVL.

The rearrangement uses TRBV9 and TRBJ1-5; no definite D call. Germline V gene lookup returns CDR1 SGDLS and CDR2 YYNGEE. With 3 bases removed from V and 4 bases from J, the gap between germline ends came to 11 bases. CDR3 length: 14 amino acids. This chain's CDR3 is CASSDGGWNQPQHF. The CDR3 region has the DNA TGTGCCAGCAGCGATGGAGGGTGGAATCAGCCCCAGCATTTT.

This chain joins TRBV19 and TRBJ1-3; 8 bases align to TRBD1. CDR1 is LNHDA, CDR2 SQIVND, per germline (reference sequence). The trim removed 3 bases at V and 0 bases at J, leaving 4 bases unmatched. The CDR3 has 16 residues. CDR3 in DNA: TGTGCCAGTAGTATCCCAGGGGGCCGCTCTGGAAACACCATATATTTT. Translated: CASSIPGGRSGNTIYF.

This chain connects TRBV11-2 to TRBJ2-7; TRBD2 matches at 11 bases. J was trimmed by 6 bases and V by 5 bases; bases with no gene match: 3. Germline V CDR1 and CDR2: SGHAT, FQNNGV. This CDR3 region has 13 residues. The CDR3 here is CASSPGLAGEQYF. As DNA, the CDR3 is TGTGCCAGCAGCCCCGGACTAGCGGGCGAGCAGTACTTC.